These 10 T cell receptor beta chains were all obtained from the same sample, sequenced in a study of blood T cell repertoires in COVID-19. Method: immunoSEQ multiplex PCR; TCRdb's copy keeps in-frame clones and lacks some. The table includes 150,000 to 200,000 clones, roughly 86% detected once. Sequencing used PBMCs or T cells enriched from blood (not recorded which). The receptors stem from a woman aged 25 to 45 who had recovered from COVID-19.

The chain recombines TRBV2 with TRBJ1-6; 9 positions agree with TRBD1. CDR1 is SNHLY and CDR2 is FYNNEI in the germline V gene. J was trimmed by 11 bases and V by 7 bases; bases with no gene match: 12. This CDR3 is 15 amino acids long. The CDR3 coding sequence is TGTGCCAGCAAGTTCCGACAGGGGGTGAGTCCACCCCTCCACTTT. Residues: CASKFRQGVSPPLHF.

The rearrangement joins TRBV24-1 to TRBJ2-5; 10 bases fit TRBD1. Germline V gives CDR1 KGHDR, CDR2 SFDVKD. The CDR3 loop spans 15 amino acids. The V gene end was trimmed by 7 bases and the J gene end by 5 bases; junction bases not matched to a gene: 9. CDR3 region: CATSDRDRGGETQYF. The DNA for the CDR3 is TGTGCCACCAGCGACCGGGACAGGGGTGGCGAGACCCAGTACTTC.

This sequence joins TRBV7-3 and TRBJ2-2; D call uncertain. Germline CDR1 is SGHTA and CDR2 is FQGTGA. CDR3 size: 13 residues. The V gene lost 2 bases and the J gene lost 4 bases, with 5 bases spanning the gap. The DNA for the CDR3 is TGTGCCAGCAGCTTACTAGTCACCGGGGAGCTGTTTTTT. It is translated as CASSLLVTGELFF.

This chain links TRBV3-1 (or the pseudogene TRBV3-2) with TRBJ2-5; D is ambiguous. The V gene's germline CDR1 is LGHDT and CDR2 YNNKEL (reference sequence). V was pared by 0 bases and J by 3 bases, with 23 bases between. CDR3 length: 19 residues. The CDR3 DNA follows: TGTGCCAGCAGCCAAGATCCTCTCGGCAACAGCTTCGTTAAAGAGACCCAGTACTTC. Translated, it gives CASSQDPLGNSFVKETQYF.

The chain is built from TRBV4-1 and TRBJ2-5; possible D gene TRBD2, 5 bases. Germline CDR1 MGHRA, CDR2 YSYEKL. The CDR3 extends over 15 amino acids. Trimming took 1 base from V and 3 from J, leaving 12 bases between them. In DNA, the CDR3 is TGCGCCAGCAGCCAAGGAGGGATAATGGAAGAGACCCAGTACTTC. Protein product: CASSQGGIMEETQYF.

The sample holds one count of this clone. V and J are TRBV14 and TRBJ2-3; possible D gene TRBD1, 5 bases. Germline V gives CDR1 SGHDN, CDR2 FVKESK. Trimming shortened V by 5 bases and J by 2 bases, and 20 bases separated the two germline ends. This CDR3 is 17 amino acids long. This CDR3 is CASSRASPGLFTDTQYF. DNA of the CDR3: TGTGCCAGCAGCAGAGCGAGCCCAGGGCTCTTCACAGATACGCAGTATTTT.

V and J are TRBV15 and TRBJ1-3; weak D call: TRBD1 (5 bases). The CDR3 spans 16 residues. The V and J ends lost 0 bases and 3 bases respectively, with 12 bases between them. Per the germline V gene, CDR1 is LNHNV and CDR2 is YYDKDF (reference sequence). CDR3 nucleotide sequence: TGTGCCACCAGCAGAGAGGGGGGAATGGATGGAAACACCATATATTTT. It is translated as CATSREGGMDGNTIYF.

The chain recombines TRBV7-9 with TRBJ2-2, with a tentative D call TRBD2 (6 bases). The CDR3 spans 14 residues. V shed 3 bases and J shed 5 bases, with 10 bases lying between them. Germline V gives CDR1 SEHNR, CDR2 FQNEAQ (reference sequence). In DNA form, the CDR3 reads TGTGCCAGCAGCTTTAGAGGGAGGACCGGGGAGCTGTTTTTT. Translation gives CASSFRGRTGELFF.

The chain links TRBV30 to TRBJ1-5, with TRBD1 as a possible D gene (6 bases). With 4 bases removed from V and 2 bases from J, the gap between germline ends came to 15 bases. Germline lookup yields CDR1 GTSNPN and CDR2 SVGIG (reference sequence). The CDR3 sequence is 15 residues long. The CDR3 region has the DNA TGTGCCTGGAACGAAGGGGCAGGGGGCAATCAGCCCCAGCATTTT. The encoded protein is CAWNEGAGGNQPQHF. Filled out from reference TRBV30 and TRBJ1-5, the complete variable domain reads SQTIHQWPATLVQPVGSPLSLECTVEGTSNPNLYWYRQAAGRGLQLLFYSVGIGQISSEVPQNLSASRPQDRQFILSSKKLLLSDSGFYLCAWNEGAGGNQPQHFGDGTRLSIL.

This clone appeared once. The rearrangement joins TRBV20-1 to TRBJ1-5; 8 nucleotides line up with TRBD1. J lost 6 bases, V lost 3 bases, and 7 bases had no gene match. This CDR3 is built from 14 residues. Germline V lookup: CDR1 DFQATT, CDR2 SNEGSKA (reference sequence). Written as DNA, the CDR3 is TGCAGTGCTAGTAAGAGACAGGGGATTCAGCCCCAGCATTTT. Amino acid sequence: CSASKRQGIQPQHF.